Below, one T cell receptor beta chain is given with its context. Its antigen remains unidentified. This record belongs to a study of cytomegalovirus exposure and HLA in healthy donors. CDR3 length: 14 amino acids. Germline lookup yields CDR1 MNHNS and CDR2 SASEGT. Trimming removed 3 bases at V and 1 base at J, with 7 bases between. The PCR ran on 60 Vbeta and 13 Jbeta primers. Original processing notes: As a later analysis found, there were 70 million to 100 million unique TCR beta chains, of which about 10 million were shared. Clones were sequenced by immunoSEQ multiplex PCR, and TCRdb holds only the in-frame ones, with some missing. V and J calls and clone size are copied from that table; D and trimming were computed from the DNA. The sample yields some 150,000 clones, roughly 9.6% seen once. Study outcomes and limitations: In terms of immune exposure information, only CMV serostatus was available.

The TCR sequence derives from a woman aged 40 to 55 in good health and CMV-seropositive. The chain couples TRBV6-1 to TRBJ1-5, with no clear D. Sequencing was performed on PBMCs. As DNA, the CDR3 is TGTGCCAGCAGTGAGAGGTTGAGCAATCAGCCCCAGCATTTT. It is translated as CASSERLSNQPQHF.